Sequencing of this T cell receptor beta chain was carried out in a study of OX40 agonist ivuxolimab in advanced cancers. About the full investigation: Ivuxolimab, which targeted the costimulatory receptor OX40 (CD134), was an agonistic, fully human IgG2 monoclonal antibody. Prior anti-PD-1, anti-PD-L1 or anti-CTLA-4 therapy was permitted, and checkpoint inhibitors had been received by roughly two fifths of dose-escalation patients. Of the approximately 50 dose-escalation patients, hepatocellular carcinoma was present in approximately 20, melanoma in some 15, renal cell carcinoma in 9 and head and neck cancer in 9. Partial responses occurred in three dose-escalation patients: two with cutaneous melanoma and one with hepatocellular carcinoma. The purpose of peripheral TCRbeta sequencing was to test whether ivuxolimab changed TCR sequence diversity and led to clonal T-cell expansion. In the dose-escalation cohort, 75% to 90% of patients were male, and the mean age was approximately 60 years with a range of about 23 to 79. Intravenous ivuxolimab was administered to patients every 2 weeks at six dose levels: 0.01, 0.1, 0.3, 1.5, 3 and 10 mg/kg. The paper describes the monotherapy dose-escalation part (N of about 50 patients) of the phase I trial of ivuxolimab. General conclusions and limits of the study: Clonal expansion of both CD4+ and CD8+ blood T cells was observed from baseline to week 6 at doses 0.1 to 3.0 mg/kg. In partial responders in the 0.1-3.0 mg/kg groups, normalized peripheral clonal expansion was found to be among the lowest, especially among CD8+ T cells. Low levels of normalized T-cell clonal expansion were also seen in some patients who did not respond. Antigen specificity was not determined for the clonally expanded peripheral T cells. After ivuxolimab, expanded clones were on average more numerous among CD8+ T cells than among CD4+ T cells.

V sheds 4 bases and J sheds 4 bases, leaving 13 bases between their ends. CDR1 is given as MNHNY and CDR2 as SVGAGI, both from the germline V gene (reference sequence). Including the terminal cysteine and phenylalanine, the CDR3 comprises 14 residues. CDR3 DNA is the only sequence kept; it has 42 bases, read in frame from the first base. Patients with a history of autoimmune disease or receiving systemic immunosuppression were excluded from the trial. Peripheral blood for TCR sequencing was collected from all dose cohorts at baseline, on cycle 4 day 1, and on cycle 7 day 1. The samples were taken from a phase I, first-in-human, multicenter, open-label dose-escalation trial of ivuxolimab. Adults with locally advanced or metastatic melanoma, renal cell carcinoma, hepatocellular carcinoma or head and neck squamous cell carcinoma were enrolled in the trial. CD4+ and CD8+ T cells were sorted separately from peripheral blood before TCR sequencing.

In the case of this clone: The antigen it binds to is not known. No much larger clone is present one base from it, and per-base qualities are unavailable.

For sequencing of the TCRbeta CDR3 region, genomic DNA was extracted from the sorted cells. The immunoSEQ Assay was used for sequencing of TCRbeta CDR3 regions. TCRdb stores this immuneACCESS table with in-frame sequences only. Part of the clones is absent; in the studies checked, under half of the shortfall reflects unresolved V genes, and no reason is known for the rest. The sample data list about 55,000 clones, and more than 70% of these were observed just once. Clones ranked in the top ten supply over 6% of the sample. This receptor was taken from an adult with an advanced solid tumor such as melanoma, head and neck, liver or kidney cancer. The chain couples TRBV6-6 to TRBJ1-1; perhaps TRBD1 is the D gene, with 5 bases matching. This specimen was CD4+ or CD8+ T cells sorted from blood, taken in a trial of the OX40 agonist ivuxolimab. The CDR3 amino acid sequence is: CASSSGLMSTEAFF. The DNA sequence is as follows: TGTGCCAGCAGTTCAGGGTTGATGAGCACTGAAGCTTTCTTT.